The clone carrying this T cell receptor (beta chain) was observed a handful of times. The target antigen is unknown. This record comes from a study of response to subunit inactivated influenza vaccine. General study findings and limits: Each seasonal influenza vaccination recruits few new T cells, the authors suggested.

Per the germline V gene, CDR1 is DFQATT and CDR2 is SNEGSKA (reference sequence). The CDR3 contains 14 residues. The J segment lost 2 bases and the V segment lost 6 bases, leaving 8 bases of the junction unmatched. From the RT-PCR reads, TCRdb called clonotypes with MiXCR, one entry per CDR3 protein. This sample has roughly 500,000 distinct CDR3 sequences, with more than 15% found just once. Source: CD4+ T cells sorted from PBMCs, taken about 24 months after vaccination. The J gene is TRBJ2-3, the V gene TRBV20-1; TRBD1 matches 7 bases. The clonotype was recovered from a man aged 50 to 69 who received an inactivated influenza vaccine. As DNA, the CDR3 is TGCAGTGCCAGGGACAGTCAAAACACAGATACGCAGTATTTT. Translating gives CSARDSQNTDTQYF.